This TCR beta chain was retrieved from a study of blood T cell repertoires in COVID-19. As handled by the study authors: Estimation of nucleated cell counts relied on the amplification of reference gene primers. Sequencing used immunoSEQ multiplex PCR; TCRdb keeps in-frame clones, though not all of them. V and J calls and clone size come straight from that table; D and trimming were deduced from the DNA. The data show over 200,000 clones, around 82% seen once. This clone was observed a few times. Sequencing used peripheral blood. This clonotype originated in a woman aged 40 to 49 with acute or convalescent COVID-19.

The CDR3 DNA reads as TGTGCCAGTAGCCTACCGACAATCTCTGGAAACACCATATATTTT. It codes for CASSLPTISGNTIYF. V gene TRBV19 combines with J gene TRBJ1-3; D ambiguous. Deletions cut 6 bases from V and 0 bases from J, with 12 bases between. The CDR3 is 15 residues long. Per germline, CDR1 LNHDA and CDR2 SQIVND (reference sequence).